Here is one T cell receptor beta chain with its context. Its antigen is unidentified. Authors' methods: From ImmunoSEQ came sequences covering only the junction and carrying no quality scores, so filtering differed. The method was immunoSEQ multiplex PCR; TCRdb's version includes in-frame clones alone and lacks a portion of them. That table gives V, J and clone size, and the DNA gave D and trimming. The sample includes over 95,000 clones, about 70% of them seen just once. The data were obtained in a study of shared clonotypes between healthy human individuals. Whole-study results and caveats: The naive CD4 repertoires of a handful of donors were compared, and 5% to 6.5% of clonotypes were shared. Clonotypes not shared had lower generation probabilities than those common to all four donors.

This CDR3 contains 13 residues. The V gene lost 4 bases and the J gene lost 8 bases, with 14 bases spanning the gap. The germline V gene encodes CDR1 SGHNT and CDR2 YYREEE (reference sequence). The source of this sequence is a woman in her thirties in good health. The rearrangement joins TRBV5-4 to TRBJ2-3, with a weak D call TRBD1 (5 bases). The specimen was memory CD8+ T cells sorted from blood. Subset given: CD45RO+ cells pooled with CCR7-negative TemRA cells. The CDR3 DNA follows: TGTGCCAGCAGCCCAGGCTATGGGGCTACGCAGTATTTT. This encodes CASSPGYGATQYF.